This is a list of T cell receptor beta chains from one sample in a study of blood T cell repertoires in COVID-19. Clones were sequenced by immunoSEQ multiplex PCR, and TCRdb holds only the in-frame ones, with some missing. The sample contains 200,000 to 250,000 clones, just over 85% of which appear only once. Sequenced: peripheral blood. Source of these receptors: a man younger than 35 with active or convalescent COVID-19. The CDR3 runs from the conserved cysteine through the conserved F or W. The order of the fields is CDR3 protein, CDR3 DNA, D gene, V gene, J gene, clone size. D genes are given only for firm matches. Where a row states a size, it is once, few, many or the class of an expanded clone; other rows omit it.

CDR3: CASSLYNEQFF
DNA: TGTGCCAGCAGTCTTTACAATGAGCAGTTCTTC
D: NA
V: TRBV12-3/TRBV12-4
J: TRBJ2-1
size: NA

CDR3: CASSQDPADRVGTGELFF
DNA: TGTGCCAGCAGCCAAGATCCCGCCGACAGGGTTGGAACCGGGGAGCTGTTTTTT
D: TRBD1
V: TRBV14
J: TRBJ2-2
size: NA

CDR3: CATRQGQGLTGELFF
DNA: TGTGCCACCCGGCAGGGCCAGGGGCTAACCGGGGAGCTGTTTTTT
D: NA
V: TRBV6-5
J: TRBJ2-2
size: few

CDR3: CASSLGRLAGAQETQYF
DNA: TGCGCCAGCAGCTTGGGACGACTAGCGGGGGCCCAAGAGACCCAGTACTTC
D: TRBD2
V: TRBV5-1
J: TRBJ2-5
size: NA

CDR3: CASSLIAERDTQYF
DNA: TGTGCCAGCAGCCTAATAGCGGAGCGCGATACGCAGTATTTT
D: NA
V: TRBV3-1/TRBV3-2
J: TRBJ2-3
size: once

CDR3: CASSPLTGFGDTQYF
DNA: TGTGCCAGCAGCCCCTTGACAGGGTTTGGAGATACGCAGTATTTT
D: TRBD1
V: TRBV7-8
J: TRBJ2-3
size: NA

CDR3: CAISPGQSNTGELFF
DNA: TGTGCCATCAGTCCGGGACAATCGAACACCGGGGAGCTGTTTTTT
D: NA
V: TRBV10-3
J: TRBJ2-2
size: NA

CDR3: CASSIGQSEAFF
DNA: TGTGCCAGTAGTATTGGACAGAGTGAAGCTTTCTTT
D: NA
V: TRBV19
J: TRBJ1-1
size: NA

CDR3: CASSQGDRETQYF
DNA: TGTGCCAGCAGCCAAGGGGACAGGGAAACCCAGTACTTC
D: TRBD1
V: TRBV3-1/TRBV3-2
J: TRBJ2-5
size: NA

CDR3: CASRTGLGGYTQYF
DNA: TGTGCCAGCAGGACAGGACTAGGGGGGTATACGCAGTATTTT
D: NA
V: TRBV27
J: TRBJ2-3
size: NA

CDR3: CASSFGLAGVGTRDEQFF
DNA: TGTGCCAGCAGTTTCGGGCTAGCGGGAGTTGGGACGAGGGATGAGCAGTTCTTC
D: TRBD2
V: TRBV27
J: TRBJ2-1
size: NA

CDR3: CASSFRGSLYF
DNA: TGTGCCAGCAGCTTCCGGGGTTCCCTATATTTT
D: NA
V: TRBV7-6
J: TRBJ1-3
size: NA

CDR3: CATSDPGTGYTDTQYF
DNA: TGTGCCACCAGTGACCCCGGGACAGGGTACACAGATACGCAGTATTTT
D: TRBD1
V: TRBV24-1
J: TRBJ2-3
size: NA

CDR3: CATSLTGVQETQYF
DNA: TGTGCCACCAGTTTAACCGGGGTACAAGAGACCCAGTACTTC
D: NA
V: TRBV15
J: TRBJ2-5
size: NA

CDR3: CASSRGQPTEAFF
DNA: TGTGCCAGCAGCCGGGGACAGCCCACTGAAGCTTTCTTT
D: TRBD1
V: TRBV11-2
J: TRBJ1-1
size: NA